These T cell receptor beta chains were read from a single sample in a study of Ad26.COV2.S vaccination and SARS-CoV-2 variants. Sequencing was performed with immunoSEQ multiplex PCR; in TCRdb, only in-frame clones are kept and a portion is missing. The data hold 250,000 or so clones, with around nine tenths observed a single time. Here the sequenced sample was peripheral blood, taken in a trial of Ad26.COV2.S vaccine versus placebo. The receptors shown here come from a person aged 18-65 years who received the Ad26.COV2.S COVID-19 vaccine or a placebo. CDR3s include the opening cysteine and the closing phenylalanine or tryptophan. The D gene is left open where the match is weak. Size is omitted from some rows. Given values are once, few, many or a class for expanded clones.

j_call v_call d_call clone_size cdr3_nt cdr3_aa
TRBJ2-1 TRBV24-1 TRBD2 . TGTGCCACCAGTGATTTTGGTAGCGGGAAGCGCGATGAGCAGTTCTTC CATSDFGSGKRDEQFF
TRBJ2-7 TRBV3-1/TRBV3-2 TRBD2 . TGTGCCAGCAGCCTGGGACTAGCGGTCGAGCAGTACTTC CASSLGLAVEQYF
TRBJ2-5 TRBV6-5 . . TGTGCCAGCAGTCTTTATCCCCAAGAGACCCAGTACTTC CASSLYPQETQYF
TRBJ2-3 TRBV2 . . TGTGCCAGCAGTGAGCTGGCCCTAGAATACACAGATACGCAGTATTTT CASSELALEYTDTQYF
TRBJ2-1 TRBV19 . . TGTGCCAGTAGTATTTTCGCCGCGGGCCCCTACAATGAGCAGTTCTTC CASSIFAAGPYNEQFF
TRBJ1-1 TRBV6-5 . . TGTGCCAGCACGAGGGGCCGGACCACTGAAGCTTTCTTT CASTRGRTTEAFF
TRBJ2-7 TRBV27 TRBD1 . TGTGCCAGCAGTTTCCAGGGGGCTTACGAGCAGTACTTC CASSFQGAYEQYF
TRBJ2-3 TRBV7-2 TRBD2 . TGTGCCAGCACCCCTAGCGGGCAGAGCGGAGATACGCAGTATTTT CASTPSGQSGDTQYF
TRBJ2-1 TRBV4-3 TRBD2 once TGCGCCAGCAGCCAAGTCGCTGGACTAGCGGGGGCCGAGCAGTTCTTC CASSQVAGLAGAEQFF
TRBJ2-5 TRBV7-2 . . TGTGCCAGCAGCCCACGGACTGCCCAAGAGACCCAGTACTTC CASSPRTAQETQYF
TRBJ1-5 TRBV6-2/TRBV6-3 . . TGTGCCAGCAGTCAAGAAAGACAGAGCGGCAATCAGCCCCAGCATTTT CASSQERQSGNQPQHF
TRBJ2-2 TRBV5-4 . few TGTGCCAGCAGCTTGGCCCTGGCCGACACCGGGGAGCTGTTTTTT CASSLALADTGELFF
TRBJ1-2 TRBV9 . . TGTGCCAGCAGCGTAGTCACCCCGGAGAACTATGGCTACACCTTC CASSVVTPENYGYTF
TRBJ1-1 TRBV4-2 . . TGTGCCAGCAGCAGTCCGGGTGAAGCTTTCTTT CASSSPGEAFF
TRBJ2-1 TRBV6-5 TRBD2 . TGTGCCAGCAGAGAGACTAGCGGTGAGCAGTTCTTC CASRETSGEQFF
TRBJ1-4 TRBV18 . . TGTGCCAGCTCCCTTGGGGGAGGGGTCCGACGGAATGAAAAACTGTTTTTT CASSLGGGVRRNEKLFF
TRBJ2-7 TRBV18 . . TGTGCCAGCTCACCACCGAAATCCTACGAGCAGTACTTC CASSPPKSYEQYF
TRBJ2-2 TRBV6-5 . few TGTGCCAGCAGTTACTCATCAGGGACCGGGGAGCTGTTTTTT CASSYSSGTGELFF
TRBJ2-5 TRBV5-1 TRBD2 . TGCGCCAGCAGTGGCGGACTAGCGGGGCGAAAAGAGACCCAGTACTTC CASSGGLAGRKETQYF
TRBJ1-4 TRBV27 . once TGTGCCAGCAGGAGGGGAGGGCCTGCAACTAATGAAAAACTGTTTTTT CASRRGGPATNEKLFF
TRBJ2-3 TRBV6-5 TRBD2 . TGTGCCAGCAGCGTAGCGGGGGGGCCAGATACGCAGTATTTT CASSVAGGPDTQYF
TRBJ1-4 TRBV29-1 . . TGCAGCGGAGGATACACAGGTGAAAAACTGTTTTTT CSGGYTGEKLFF
TRBJ2-5 TRBV4-1 TRBD2 . TGCGCCAGCAGCGGCCAATGGGCAGCGGGAGGTTCAGAGACCCAGTACTTC CASSGQWAAGGSETQYF
TRBJ1-2 TRBV5-4 . once TGTGCCAGCAGCCCGAAGGGGGGTCCTAACTATGGCTACACCTTC CASSPKGGPNYGYTF
TRBJ1-5 TRBV6-5 . . TGTGCCAGCCAACCGTCTGCGACCCAGCCCCAGCATTTT CASQPSATQPQHF
TRBJ1-2 TRBV5-8 TRBD1 . TGTGCCAGCAGCTCACAGGGGGCCTATGGCTACACCTTC CASSSQGAYGYTF
TRBJ2-4 TRBV7-2 . . TGTGCCAGCAGCTCCCAGGGACACTTAGCCAAAAACATTCAGTACTTC CASSSQGHLAKNIQYF
TRBJ1-2 TRBV28 TRBD1 once TGTGCCAGCAGTCCCTACGACAGGGGTCTCTATGGCTACACCTTC CASSPYDRGLYGYTF
TRBJ2-4 TRBV19 . . TGTGCCAGTAGTATACTAGGTGTAGAGAAAAACATTCAGTACTTC CASSILGVEKNIQYF
TRBJ2-2 TRBV27 TRBD2 . TGTGCCAGCCGGACTAGCGGGCCCACCGGGGAGCTGTTTTTT CASRTSGPTGELFF
TRBJ1-5 TRBV19 . . TGTGCCAGTAGACCCGAATATGGGTACTTATCTCAGCCCCAGCATTTT CASRPEYGYLSQPQHF
TRBJ1-5 TRBV30 . few TGTGCCTGGAGTATCGGGGACATGAGCAATCAGCCCCAGCATTTT CAWSIGDMSNQPQHF
TRBJ1-2 TRBV14 . . TGTGCCAGCAGCCAAGATGCAGCTAACTATGGCTACACCTTC CASSQDAANYGYTF
TRBJ2-5 TRBV7-9 TRBD2 . TGTGCCAGCAGCTTAGGAGGTAGCGGGAAGCAAGAGACCCAGTACTTC CASSLGGSGKQETQYF
TRBJ1-1 TRBV7-3 . . TGTGCCAGCAGCTTAGGGCAGGGGTACACTGAAGCTTTCTTT CASSLGQGYTEAFF
TRBJ2-2 TRBV11-3 . once TGTGCCAGCAGCTCGACGAAAGGCACCGGGGAGCTGTTTTTT CASSSTKGTGELFF
TRBJ1-3 TRBV5-1 . once TGCGCCAGCAGTATAGGTTCAGTAAACGTCGGAAACACCATATATTTT CASSIGSVNVGNTIYF
TRBJ1-2 TRBV5-4 . . TGTGCCAGCAGCTTGGGTGGTAAGGGCCCCCATGGTTACACCTTC CASSLGGKGPHGYTF
TRBJ2-7 TRBV30 TRBD1 once TGTGCCTCGGGACAGGATAGGTGGGAGCAGTACTTC CASGQDRWEQYF